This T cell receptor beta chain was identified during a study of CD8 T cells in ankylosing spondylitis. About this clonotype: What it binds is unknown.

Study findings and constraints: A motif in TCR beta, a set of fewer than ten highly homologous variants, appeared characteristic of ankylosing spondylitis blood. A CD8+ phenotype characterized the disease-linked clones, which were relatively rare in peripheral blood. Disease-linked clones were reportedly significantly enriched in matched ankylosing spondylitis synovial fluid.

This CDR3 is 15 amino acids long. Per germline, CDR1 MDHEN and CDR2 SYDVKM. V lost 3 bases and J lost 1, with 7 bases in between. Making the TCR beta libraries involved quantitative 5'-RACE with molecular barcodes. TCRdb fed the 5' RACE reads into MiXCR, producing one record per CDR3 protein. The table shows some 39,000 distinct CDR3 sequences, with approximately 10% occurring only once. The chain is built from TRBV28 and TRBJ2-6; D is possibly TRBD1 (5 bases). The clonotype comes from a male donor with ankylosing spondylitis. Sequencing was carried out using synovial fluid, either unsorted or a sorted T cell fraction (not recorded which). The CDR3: CASSFPGSGANVLTF. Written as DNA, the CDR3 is TGTGCCAGCAGTTTTCCAGGGTCTGGGGCCAACGTCCTGACTTTC.